The clone carrying this T cell receptor beta chain was seen a handful of times. As yet, its antigen is unknown. This record belongs to a study of cytomegalovirus exposure and HLA in healthy donors. The PCR made use of 60 Vbeta and 13 Jbeta primers. Assay: immunoSEQ multiplex PCR; the TCRdb copy retains only in-frame clones and omits some. Altogether fewer than 150,000 clones are present, around 82% being singletons, with the ten largest covering approximately 6.2%. CDR1 and CDR2 (germline): SGDLS, YYNGEE. V was cut by 2 bases and J by 0 bases, with 9 bases left in between. The CDR3 runs to 15 residues. The study's findings and limits: Cytomegalovirus status was reportedly diagnosed by the classifier with high sensitivity and specificity. Rare sequences made up most TCRs, while some public TCRs were found in many donors.

The clonotype was recovered from a middle-aged man in good health and CMV-seropositive. Sequences were obtained from PBMCs. V is TRBV9 and J is TRBJ1-3; no reliable D call. The CDR3 loop reads CASSVTVSSGNTIYF. The DNA of the CDR3 is TGTGCCAGCAGCGTTACAGTTTCCTCTGGAAACACCATATATTTT.